This T cell receptor beta chain emerged from a study of T cells in narcolepsy. Whole-study results and caveats: Autoreactive clone sequences were missing from some blood memory CD4+ repertoires.

Germline CDR1 is SGHRS and CDR2 is YFSETQ. Trimming cost V 4 bases and J 10 bases, with 20 bases left between them. The CDR3 has 14 amino acids. The sample holds a few counts of this clone. No antigen is known for it. Using immunoSEQ multiplex PCR, the repertoire was profiled, and TCRdb retains in-frame clones only, with some absent. The data hold tens of thousands of clones, with 60% to 75% observed a single time. This chain links TRBV5-1 with TRBJ1-2; TRBD1 is a possible D gene (6 bases). The TCR was taken from a human donor in good health. Sequencing was done on a sample of memory (CD45RA-) CD4+ T cells from blood. In DNA form, the CDR3 reads TGCGCCAGCAGCCCCTACAGGGCTGAAATCGACTACACCTTC. This sequence encodes CASSPYRAEIDYTF.